What follows are 25 T cell receptor beta chains derived from one specimen sequenced in a study of T cell responses to AZD1222 COVID-19 vaccine. Clones were read by immunoSEQ multiplex PCR, and TCRdb kept only the in-frame ones, dropping some. The sample includes 150,000 to 200,000 clones, 85% to 95% of them seen just once. This specimen was peripheral blood, taken 28 days after the second AZD1222 dose. Source of these receptors: an adult who received the AZD1222 COVID-19 vaccine.

CDR3 sequence (DNA): TGCGCCAGCAGCCGTCTAGCGGGAGGGCCCGCAGATACGCAGTATTTT. It codes for CASSRLAGGPADTQYF. The V and J genes are TRBV5-1 and TRBJ2-3; 12 nucleotides match TRBD2. V was pared by 4 bases and J by 4 bases, with 7 bases of the junction left unmatched. CDR3 length: 16 residues. The germline CDR1 and CDR2 sequences are SGHRS and YFSETQ.

J is TRBJ2-7 and V is TRBV2; D remains ambiguous. The CDR3 is 12 residues long. V was trimmed by 3 bases and J by 5 bases, leaving 8 bases between them. Germline CDR1 reads SNHLY; CDR2 reads FYNNEI. CDR3 amino acids: CASSDRLDEQYF. DNA of the CDR3: TGTGCCAGCAGTGATAGGTTGGACGAGCAGTACTTC.

V gene TRBV10-1 combines with J gene TRBJ2-2, with 14 bases that match TRBD2. The CDR3 runs 19 residues. In germline, CDR1 is WNHNN, CDR2 SYGVQD (reference sequence). The junction had 12 bases not matched to a gene; V was cut back by 6 bases and J by 3 bases. The CDR3 spells CASRPAWTSGRHDTGELFF. CDR3 DNA sequence: TGCGCCAGCAGACCCGCTTGGACTAGCGGGAGGCATGACACCGGGGAGCTGTTTTTT.

The chain uses TRBV6-5 and TRBJ1-1; D is unresolved. CDR1 and CDR2 (germline): MNHEY, SVGAGI. There are 14 residues in the CDR3. V was clipped by 2 bases and J by 5 bases, with 12 bases between them. The CDR3 sequence is CASSYQAKGTEAFF. CDR3 DNA sequence: TGTGCCAGCAGTTACCAGGCCAAAGGAACTGAAGCTTTCTTT.

V and J are TRBV28 and TRBJ1-2; weak D call: TRBD1 (5 bases). The CDR3 totals 14 residues. The V gene's germline CDR1 is MDHEN and CDR2 SYDVKM. V gave up 7 bases and J gave up 2 bases, with 14 bases separating them. The CDR3 sequence: CASKDGTQNYGYTF. CDR3 nucleotides: TGTGCCAGCAAGGACGGGACCCAAAACTATGGCTACACCTTC.

This clone is a singleton in its sample. The chain links TRBV4-1 to TRBJ1-1; D is ambiguous. With 0 bases removed from V and 2 bases from J, the gap between germline ends came to 10 bases. The V gene's germline CDR1 is MGHRA and CDR2 YSYEKL. The CDR3 contains 15 residues. This CDR3 reads CASSQEMHRNTEAFF. CDR3 DNA: TGCGCCAGCAGCCAAGAAATGCACCGCAACACTGAAGCTTTCTTT.

V usage is TRBV5-1 and J usage is TRBJ1-2, with a weak D call TRBD1 (6 bases). V was cut by 4 bases and J by 0 bases, with 25 bases left in between. Germline CDR1 and CDR2: SGHRS and YFSETQ. The CDR3 is 19 residues long. CDR3 in DNA: TGCGCCAGCAGCCCCGTGGGGGTGGACAGCCTAAAAGCTAACTATGGCTACACCTTC. Encoded protein: CASSPVGVDSLKANYGYTF.

The chain joins TRBV9 to TRBJ1-1, with a possible D match to TRBD1 (6 bases). This CDR3 contains 14 residues. CDR1 SGDLS and CDR2 YYNGEE come from the germline V gene. V was trimmed by 4 bases and J by 4 bases, leaving 14 bases between them. CDR3 sequence: CASSPQQGVTEAFF. The DNA for the CDR3 is TGTGCCAGCAGCCCGCAACAGGGTGTCACTGAAGCTTTCTTT.

V usage is TRBV19 and J usage is TRBJ2-5; TRBD2 aligns across 14 bases. Germline-derived CDR1 and CDR2 are LNHDA and SQIVND (reference sequence). J was trimmed by 0 bases and V by 5 bases; bases with no gene match: 2. The CDR3 consists of 16 residues. CDR3 sequence (DNA): TGTGCCAGTAGTCTGACTAGCGGGAGGGACCAAGAGACCCAGTACTTC. It encodes CASSLTSGRDQETQYF.

V usage is TRBV4-2 and J usage is TRBJ2-3, with 11 bases fitting TRBD2. Germline values: CDR1 LGHNA, CDR2 YNFKEQ. The CDR3 is 17 residues long. With V trimmed by 6 bases and J by 2 bases, 10 bases remained unmatched. The CDR3 DNA reads TGTGCCAGCAGTTCCGGGGGACTAGCGGCCTTCACAGATACGCAGTATTTT. Translating it yields CASSSGGLAAFTDTQYF.

This clone has just one count. The genes are TRBV6-5 and TRBJ2-5; possible D gene TRBD2, 6 bases. Germline CDR1 reads MNHEY; CDR2 reads SVGAGI. The ends were cut back, 7 bases at V and 5 bases at J, with 14 bases in the middle. The CDR3 sequence is 13 residues long. The CDR3 loop is CASKMGGWETQYF. As DNA, the CDR3 is TGTGCCAGCAAAATGGGAGGATGGGAGACCCAGTACTTC.

CDR3 sequence (DNA): TGTGCCAGCAGTCTTGACAGGGTGGCAGATACGCAGTATTTT. It is translated as CASSLDRVADTQYF. The chain has TRBV27 and TRBJ2-3, with 7 bases matching TRBD1. Trimming at V came to 5 bases and at J to 4 bases, leaving 6 bases not matched to a gene. This CDR3 comprises 14 residues. Germline-derived CDR1 and CDR2 are MNHEY and SMNVEV (reference sequence).

This clone was counted once. The chain combines TRBV6-5 with TRBJ1-5; TRBD1 matches at 9 bases. Germline CDR1 is MNHEY and CDR2 is SVGAGI. J was trimmed by 4 bases and V by 5 bases; bases with no gene match: 6. This CDR3 region has 15 residues. This CDR3 is CASSPGQGGNQPQHF. As DNA, the CDR3 is TGTGCCAGCAGTCCGGGACAGGGCGGGAATCAGCCCCAGCATTTT.

The chain recombines TRBV21-1 with TRBJ2-7; TRBD2 is the table's D call and was not checked against the DNA. TRBV21-1 constitutes a pseudogene. The CDR3 length is 19 residues. The CDR3 region is CASSPGRGFLAGGLYEQYF. The CDR3, as DNA: TGTGCCAGCAGCCCCGGGCGGGGATTTCTAGCGGGAGGGCTCTACGAGCAGTACTTC.

V usage is TRBV28 and J usage is TRBJ2-7; possible D gene TRBD2, 5 bases. The V and J ends lost 5 bases and 6 bases respectively, with 14 bases between them. The CDR3 length is 13 residues. Germline CDR1 and CDR2: MDHEN and SYDVKM. This CDR3 is CASSPIGRGEQYF. CDR3 in DNA: TGTGCCAGCAGTCCGATAGGACGGGGCGAGCAGTACTTC.

The CDR3 bases are TGTGCCAGCAGCTTAGAACTAGCGCTCTCCTACGAGCAGTACTTC. This translates into CASSLELALSYEQYF. The chain uses TRBV7-2 and TRBJ2-7; TRBD2 matches 7 bases. Germline CDR1 SGHTA, CDR2 FQGNSA. The CDR3 covers 15 residues. J lost 0 bases, V lost 1 base, and 3 bases had no gene match.

The chain joins TRBV7-2 to TRBJ2-5; no definite D call. The V gene lost 1 base and the J gene lost 5 bases, with 5 bases spanning the gap. This CDR3 comprises 12 residues. Germline V gene sequence: CDR1 SGHTA, CDR2 FQGNSA. The CDR3 is CASSLDRETQYF. CDR3 coding DNA: TGTGCCAGCAGCTTAGATAGGGAGACCCAGTACTTC.

J is TRBJ2-7 and V is TRBV29-1; the D gene is possibly TRBD2 (5 bases). This CDR3 has 14 amino acids. CDR1 is SQVTM, CDR2 ANQGSEA, per germline. V was cut by 5 bases and J by 7 bases, with 21 bases left in between. The CDR3 sequence is CSVRTIPGSVEQYF. The CDR3 DNA reads as TGCAGCGTTCGAACGATCCCGGGAAGCGTAGAGCAGTACTTC.

This chain joins TRBV6-5 and TRBJ2-6; tentatively, D is TRBD1 (6 bases). Germline CDR1 MNHEY, CDR2 SVGAGI. The CDR3 has 15 residues. V was shortened by 10 bases and J by 0 bases, with 13 bases between the two germline ends. Here the CDR3 reads CATQGIGSGANVLTF. CDR3 sequence (DNA): TGTGCCACGCAGGGGATAGGCTCTGGGGCCAACGTCCTGACTTTC.

This clone was seen a single time. This chain links TRBV3-1 (or the pseudogene TRBV3-2) with TRBJ2-5, with D possibly being TRBD1 (5 bases). Trimming removed 1 base at V and 2 bases at J, with 20 bases between. Per germline, CDR1 LGHDT and CDR2 YNNKEL (reference sequence). This CDR3 has 18 residues. DNA for the CDR3: TGTGCCAGCAGCCAAGTTTGGAAGCAGGGTGTCTTGCAAGAGACCCAGTACTTC. It is translated as CASSQVWKQGVLQETQYF.

The V call is TRBV6-6, the J call TRBJ1-1; 7 nucleotides match TRBD1. The CDR3 runs to 13 residues. Trimming cost V 8 bases and J 2 bases; bases outside gene matches: 5. The germline CDR1 and CDR2 sequences are MNHNY and SVGAGI (reference sequence). CDR3 nucleotide sequence: TGTGCCAGCGGGACAGTTTTCAACACTGAAGCTTTCTTT. Translated, it gives CASGTVFNTEAFF.

This clone has just one count. The chain joins TRBV29-1 to TRBJ2-1; D is undetermined. The CDR3 consists of 13 residues. The ends were cut back, 5 bases at V and 7 bases at J, with 15 bases in the middle. CDR1 SQVTM and CDR2 ANQGSEA come from the germline V gene. The CDR3: CSVQKGSWNEQFF. CDR3 in DNA: TGCAGCGTTCAAAAGGGTTCTTGGAATGAGCAGTTCTTC.

The count of this clone is one. The chain couples TRBV5-3 to TRBJ1-2; 7 positions match TRBD1. TRBV5-3 is marked as an open reading frame, function uncertain. The CDR3 totals 18 residues. V lost 0 bases and J lost 1; bases outside the gene matches: 12. CDR3 coding DNA: TGTGCCAGAAGCTTGGCCGGGGTAGGGGGCCTCTTTAACTATGGCTACACCTTC. Protein product: CARSLAGVGGLFNYGYTF.

This clone has just one count. This sequence joins TRBV14 and TRBJ1-3, with a possible D match to TRBD1 (6 bases). Germline assignment: CDR1 SGHDN and CDR2 FVKESK. With 1 base removed from V and 0 bases from J, the gap between germline ends came to 10 bases. This CDR3 comprises 16 residues. The CDR3 DNA reads as TGTGCCAGCAGCCAAGGGGGGCCCGTCTCTGGAAACACCATATATTTT. Amino acid sequence: CASSQGGPVSGNTIYF. The full variable domain, its missing parts supplied by reference TRBV14 and TRBJ1-3, is EAGVTQFPSHSVIEKGQTVTLRCDPISGHDNLYWYRRVMGKEIKFLLHFVKESKQDESGMPNNRFLAERTGGTYSTLKVQPAELEDSGVYFCASSQGGPVSGNTIYFGEGSWLTVV.

V usage is TRBV21-1 and J usage is TRBJ2-1; TRBD2 is taken as the D call from the table, unchecked against the DNA. TRBV21-1 is marked as a pseudogene. This CDR3 spans 19 amino acids. The CDR3 here is CASSNPGLAGGSSYNEQFF. The DNA for the CDR3 is TGTGCCAGCAGCAATCCGGGACTAGCGGGAGGGAGCTCCTACAATGAGCAGTTCTTC.